The 19 T cell receptor beta chains given below trace back to one sample, sequenced in a study of blood T cells in healthy people across ages. Primers used in a second PCR of roughly 6 to 11 cycles were a sample-barcoded 5' primer and a J-beta primer mix. TCRdb redid the calling of the 5' RACE reads with MiXCR, one entry per CDR3 protein. The sample carries about 640,000 distinct CDR3 sequences, 58% recorded once. Material for sequencing was blood. The receptors shown here come from a man aged 60 to 69 in good health.

The chain couples TRBV6-6 to TRBJ2-4, with TRBD1 identical over 7 bases. The CDR3 covers 14 residues. The germline V gene encodes CDR1 MNHNY and CDR2 SVGAGI (reference sequence). J lost 6 bases, V lost 2 bases, and 4 bases had no gene match. The CDR3 region is CASSYGTEGNIQYF. The CDR3 coding sequence is TGTGCCAGCAGTTACGGGACAGAGGGAAACATTCAGTACTTC.

The rearrangement links TRBV5-1 to TRBJ2-5, with 8 bases fitting TRBD2. V dropped 5 bases and J dropped 2; count of bases not matched to a gene: 8. This CDR3 is built from 15 residues. Germline assignment: CDR1 SGHRS and CDR2 YFSETQ. CDR3 amino acids: CASRDGGASQETQYF. CDR3 in DNA: TGCGCCAGCAGGGACGGGGGGGCTTCGCAAGAGACCCAGTACTTC.

The chain recombines TRBV7-9 with TRBJ2-1; D might be TRBD2 (7 bases). V was clipped by 4 bases and J by 7 bases, with 23 bases between them. The CDR3 length is 17 residues. Germline values: CDR1 SEHNR, CDR2 FQNEAQ (reference sequence). The CDR3 protein is CASSSPSARGPRNEQFF. The DNA of the CDR3 is TGTGCCAGCAGCTCACCCTCGGCGCGGGGGCCAAGAAATGAGCAGTTCTTC.

There are a few counts of this clonotype. This chain connects TRBV29-1 to TRBJ1-1; D is possibly TRBD1 (6 bases). Between the trimmed V and J ends, which lost 1 base and 10 bases, there was a span of 19 bases. This CDR3 is built from 14 residues. Germline lookup yields CDR1 SQVTM and CDR2 ANQGSEA. In DNA form, the CDR3 reads TGCAGCGTTGAAGGGGGGCAATCGGTGGGGCGAGCTTTCTTT. Translating it yields CSVEGGQSVGRAFF.

V is TRBV11-2 and J is TRBJ2-7; D gene ambiguous. V lost 2 bases and J lost 6, with 8 bases in between. This CDR3 spans 12 amino acids. Germline CDR1 is SGHAT and CDR2 is FQNNGV. CDR3 nucleotides: TGTGCCAGCAGCTTACGAAGTTCCGAGCAGTACTTC. Its protein is CASSLRSSEQYF.

The chain combines TRBV4-1 with TRBJ2-7, with TRBD1 matching over 10 bases. Germline V gene sequence: CDR1 MGHRA, CDR2 YSYEKL. The CDR3 is 15 residues long. The ends lost 1 base at V and 3 bases at J; junction bases unmatched: 3. For the CDR3, the DNA is TGCGCCAGCAGCCAAGCCGGGACAGGGGACTACGAGCAGTACTTC. Protein sequence: CASSQAGTGDYEQYF.

The rearrangement joins TRBV12-3 or TRBV12-4 to TRBJ2-3; 8 bases fit TRBD2. Trimming cost V 2 bases and J 8 bases; bases outside gene matches: 9. This CDR3 is built from 15 residues. The CDR3 reads CASSLSGSRFGTQYF. The CDR3 region has the DNA TGTGCCAGCAGTTTAAGCGGGAGCCGATTCGGTACGCAGTATTTT.

As regards this clonotype: One end of the junction does not line up with germline, which may come from a read error. This chain connects TRBV7-8 to TRBJ2-3; 7 bases agree with TRBD2. The CDR3 is 12 residues long. The germline V gene encodes CDR1 SGHVS and CDR2 FQNEAQ. CDR3 DNA: TGTGCCGGCAGCTTACTAGCGTATACGCAGTATTTT. Protein sequence: CAGSLLAYTQYF.

V usage is TRBV6-5 and J usage is TRBJ2-7; D possibly matches TRBD1 or TRBD2 (7 bases each). The germline gives CDR1 MNHEY, CDR2 SVGAGI. The V gene lost 10 bases and the J gene lost 7 bases, with 26 bases spanning the gap. The CDR3 runs 15 residues. Here the CDR3 DNA reads TGTGCCACCCGGTGGGGAGGGGGCCAGAACAATGAGCAGTACTTC. Translating gives CATRWGGGQNNEQYF.

The rearrangement links TRBV7-2 to TRBJ2-3, with TRBD2 matching 7 bases. Germline assignment: CDR1 SGHTA and CDR2 FQGNSA. This CDR3 contains 16 residues. The trim removed 1 base at V and 4 bases at J, leaving 8 bases unmatched. The CDR3 bases are TGTGCCAGCAGCTTAGGGCGCGGGGGAGGCGCAGATACGCAGTATTTT. It yields the protein CASSLGRGGGADTQYF. The full variable domain, its missing parts supplied by reference TRBV7-2 and TRBJ2-3, is GAGVSQSPSNKVTEKGKDVELRCDPISGHTALYWYRQSLGQGLEFLIYFQGNSAPDKSGLPSDRFSAERTGGSVSTLTIQRTQQEDSAVYLCASSLGRGGGADTQYFGPGTRLTVL.

The chain is built from TRBV2 and TRBJ2-1; 7 bases line up with TRBD1. In germline, CDR1 is SNHLY, CDR2 FYNNEI. V lost 9 bases and J lost 7; bases outside the gene matches: 9. The CDR3 extends over 13 amino acids. Written as DNA, the CDR3 is TGTGCCAGTAGACAGGGTTCCCTTAATGAGCAGTTCTTC. Translating it yields CASRQGSLNEQFF.

The DNA of the CDR3 is TGCAGCGTTGAAGGCTCTCGCGGGGGGTACCAAGAGACCCAGTACTTC. Its protein is CSVEGSRGGYQETQYF. This chain links TRBV29-1 with TRBJ2-5; 8 bases map to TRBD2. The CDR3 is 16 amino acids. The ends lost 1 base at V and 0 bases at J; junction bases unmatched: 7. CDR1 is SQVTM and CDR2 is ANQGSEA in the germline V gene.

This clonotype showed up just once. The J gene is TRBJ1-2, the V gene TRBV7-9; TRBD1 is a possible D gene (6 bases). Trimming pared 2 bases from V and 7 bases from J, leaving 14 bases between. CDR1 is SEHNR and CDR2 is FQNEAQ in the germline V gene (reference sequence). CDR3 length equals 14 residues. The CDR3 loop reads CASSLSGRGVGYTF. The CDR3 region has the DNA TGTGCCAGCAGCTTATCTGGCAGGGGAGTTGGCTACACCTTC. Full variable domain (rest looked up from reference TRBV7-9 and TRBJ1-2): DTGVSQNPRHKITKRGQNVTFRCDPISEHNRLYWYRQTLGQGPEFLTYFQNEAQLEKSRLLSDRFSAERPKGSFSTLEIQRTEQGDSAMYLCASSLSGRGVGYTFGSGTRLTVV.

The gene calls are TRBV6-4 and TRBJ2-7, with D perhaps matching TRBD2 (6 bases). CDR3 size: 15 residues. Trimming cost V 3 bases and J 0 bases, with 12 bases left between them. Germline values: CDR1 MRHNA, CDR2 SNTAGT. This CDR3 reads CASSDRGVISYEQYF. The CDR3 DNA reads as TGTGCCAGCAGTGATCGCGGGGTGATCTCCTACGAGCAGTACTTC.

The CDR3: CSARRLAGGLDEQFF. The CDR3 DNA sequence: TGCAGTGCTAGAAGACTAGCGGGGGGGCTTGATGAGCAGTTCTTC. V is TRBV20-1 and J is TRBJ2-1, with 14 nucleotides matching TRBD2. The CDR3 length is 15 residues. J was trimmed by 8 bases and V by 2 bases; bases with no gene match: 5. Germline loops: CDR1 DFQATT, CDR2 SNEGSKA (reference sequence).

This clonotype was observed a single time. CDR3 in amino acids: CASGLGLRYQETQYF. Written as DNA, the CDR3 is TGTGCTAGTGGCCTAGGACTCAGGTACCAAGAGACCCAGTACTTC. The chain recombines TRBV12-5 with TRBJ2-5; TRBD2 is a possible D gene (5 bases). The V gene's germline CDR1 is LGHNT and CDR2 FRNRAP. The CDR3 is 15 amino acids. Trimming took 6 bases from V and 0 from J, leaving 14 bases between them.

The chain uses TRBV18 and TRBJ1-6, with a tentative D call TRBD1 (6 bases). The CDR3 covers 16 residues. Germline V lookup: CDR1 KGHSH, CDR2 LQKENI. The V end lost 2 bases, the J end lost 6 bases, and 14 bases lay between the germline ends. CDR3 amino acids: CASSPNRAERNSPLHF. CDR3 nucleotide sequence: TGTGCCAGCTCACCAAACAGGGCTGAGCGTAATTCACCCCTCCACTTT.

V and J are TRBV29-1 and TRBJ1-2, with a possible D match to TRBD1 (5 bases). V was trimmed by 6 bases and J by 6 bases, leaving 14 bases between them. The CDR3 loop spans 12 amino acids. In germline, CDR1 is SQVTM, CDR2 ANQGSEA. The CDR3 here is CSVGSEGNGYTF. As DNA, the CDR3 is TGCAGCGTCGGATCGGAGGGGAATGGCTACACCTTC.

The CDR3 nucleotides are TGCGCCAGCAGCCAAGAGTGGGAACCCCACGAGCAGTACTTC. Translating it yields CASSQEWEPHEQYF. The J gene is TRBJ2-7, the V gene TRBV4-1, with no clear D. Trimming cost V 0 bases and J 5 bases, with 11 bases left between them. The CDR3 runs to 14 residues. Germline V gives CDR1 MGHRA, CDR2 YSYEKL.